Below, 31 T cell receptor beta chains from the same sample are listed, as sequenced in a study of glioma-infiltrating T cells. The iRepertoire nested amplicon-rescue multiplex PCR amplified TCR alpha and beta CDR3s from RNA. One entry per CDR3 protein, called by TCRdb with MiXCR from the multiplex PCR reads. Of more than 110,000 distinct CDR3 sequences listed, roughly two fifths were seen once; the top ten hold about 18%. The source material was glioma tissue, nonneoplastic brain tissue, or PBMCs (not recorded which). These receptors all stem from a human donor with low-grade glioma or glioblastoma, undergoing nonglioma brain surgery, or in good health (not recorded which).

This chain joins TRBV4-1 and TRBJ2-3; D call uncertain. Germline CDR1 reads MGHRA; CDR2 reads YSYEKL. The V end lost 1 base, the J end lost 6 bases, and 2 bases lay between the germline ends. The CDR3 length is 11 residues. For the CDR3, the DNA is TGCGCCAGCAGCCAAGTGGATACGCAGTATTTT. Its protein is CASSQVDTQYF.

This clonotype was picked up a small number of times. The genes are TRBV2 and TRBJ2-1, with D perhaps being TRBD1 or TRBD2 (5 bases each). V was trimmed by 4 bases and J by 1 base, leaving 14 bases between them. Germline V gene sequence: CDR1 SNHLY, CDR2 FYNNEI. The CDR3 runs to 16 residues. The CDR3 protein is CASSAVGDESYNEQFF. For the CDR3, the DNA is TGTGCCAGCAGTGCCGTGGGGGACGAGTCCTACAATGAGCAGTTCTTC. Complete variable domain (other parts from reference TRBV2 and TRBJ2-1): EPEVTQTPSHQVTQMGQEVILRCVPISNHLYFYWYRQILGQKVEFLVSFYNNEISEKSEIFDDQFSVERPDGSNFTLKIRSTKLEDSAMYFCASSAVGDESYNEQFFGPGTRLTVL.

CDR3 nucleotides: TGTGCCAGCAGCTTCGACCCACCGAATTCACCCCTCCACTTT. Its protein is CASSFDPPNSPLHF. This chain links TRBV7-3 with TRBJ1-6, with no clear D. V was clipped by 3 bases and J by 7 bases, with 10 bases between them. CDR1 is SGHTA and CDR2 is FQGTGA in the germline V gene. This CDR3 is built from 14 residues.

In the case of this clonotype: It may be a read error: a sequence one base away is much more abundant. The chain is built from TRBV6-5 and TRBJ2-3; the D gene could be TRBD1 or TRBD2 (5 bases each). The CDR3 loop spans 14 amino acids. V lost 8 bases and J lost 2, with 14 bases in between. Looked up from germline, CDR1 is MNHEY and CDR2 is SVGAGI. The DNA for the CDR3 is TGTGCCAGCTCGTACGGGGACCTCACAGATACGCAGTATTTT. Amino acid sequence: CASSYGDLTDTQYF.

This chain uses TRBV20-1 with TRBJ2-1, with TRBD2 as a possible D gene (6 bases). V gave up 6 bases and J gave up 7 bases, with 16 bases separating them. The CDR3 runs to 13 residues. Germline V lookup: CDR1 DFQATT, CDR2 SNEGSKA (reference sequence). The CDR3 region is CSADGRGKNEQFF. CDR3 in DNA: TGCAGTGCGGATGGACGGGGGAAGAATGAGCAGTTCTTC.

The rearrangement uses TRBV4-2 and TRBJ1-1, with D unclear. The CDR3 is 18 amino acids. Deletions cut 0 bases from V and 1 base from J, with 18 bases between. Per the germline V gene, CDR1 is LGHNA and CDR2 is YNFKEQ. In DNA form, the CDR3 reads TGTGCCAGCAGCCAAGAAAGTCAGAGTCCGCGCAAGAACACTGAAGCTTTCTTT. It specifies CASSQESQSPRKNTEAFF.

This clonotype was seen only a few times. This sequence joins TRBV27 and TRBJ2-7; 8 bases match TRBD1. Germline CDR1 and CDR2: MNHEY and SMNVEV (reference sequence). Germline trimming cut 2 bases from V and 4 bases from J; bases unmatched to any gene: 7. This CDR3 spans 15 amino acids. CDR3 sequence: CASSLTPGGKYEQYF. The CDR3 coding sequence is TGTGCCAGCAGTTTAACCCCAGGGGGCAAGTACGAGCAGTACTTC.

The V and J genes are TRBV15 and TRBJ1-6; D ambiguous. Germline CDR1 LNHNV, CDR2 YYDKDF (reference sequence). This CDR3 comprises 13 residues. V gave up 3 bases and J gave up 8 bases, with 8 bases separating them. The CDR3 DNA follows: TGTGCCACCAGCAGTAAGACCGATTCACCCCTCCACTTT. As protein: CATSSKTDSPLHF.

V is TRBV20-1 and J is TRBJ2-1; 7 nucleotides agree with TRBD2. The germline V gene has CDR1 DFQATT and CDR2 SNEGSKA (reference sequence). The length of the CDR3 is 15 residues. The trim removed 0 bases at V and 0 bases at J, leaving 2 bases unmatched. The chain's CDR3 is CSARDGGSSYNEQFF. For the CDR3, the DNA is TGCAGTGCTAGAGACGGCGGGAGCTCCTACAATGAGCAGTTCTTC.

This clonotype was counted a few times. The chain is built from TRBV2 and TRBJ2-1, with D uncertain. V was cut by 6 bases and J by 3 bases, with 6 bases left in between. Germline-derived CDR1 and CDR2 are SNHLY and FYNNEI. This CDR3 is built from 12 residues. DNA for the CDR3: TGTGCCAGCAGCGAGAACTACAATGAGCAGTTCTTC. Translation: CASSENYNEQFF.

The V call is TRBV5-1, the J call TRBJ1-1, with a weak D call TRBD1 (6 bases). Germline CDR1 is SGHRS and CDR2 is YFSETQ. V lost 4 bases, J lost 0 bases, and 10 bases lay in between. The CDR3 runs 14 residues. The chain's CDR3 is CASSPRGLNTEAFF. CDR3 DNA sequence: TGCGCCAGCAGCCCAAGGGGGTTGAACACTGAAGCTTTCTTT.

This clonotype came up a few times. The rearrangement joins TRBV7-9 to TRBJ2-7, with TRBD2 matching 9 bases. J was trimmed by 5 bases and V by 3 bases; bases with no gene match: 2. Germline CDR1 is SEHNR and CDR2 is FQNEAQ (reference sequence). The CDR3 loop spans 13 amino acids. The CDR3 spells CASSFSGGNEQYF. CDR3 DNA sequence: TGTGCCAGCAGCTTTAGCGGGGGTAACGAGCAGTACTTC.

This chain uses TRBV27 with TRBJ2-7, with D tentatively TRBD2 (6 bases). The CDR3 runs to 13 residues. Trimming removed 8 bases at V and 6 bases at J, with 17 bases between. Germline values: CDR1 MNHEY, CDR2 SMNVEV (reference sequence). CDR3: CASYTAGRREQYF. The CDR3 nucleotides are TGTGCCAGCTATACTGCGGGACGTCGCGAGCAGTACTTC.

This chain links TRBV7-2 with TRBJ2-1, with a tentative D call TRBD2 (5 bases). The J call could be wrong; TRBJ2-5 is a better fit for the DNA end. Germline V gives CDR1 SGHTA, CDR2 FQGNSA. This CDR3 spans 16 amino acids. CDR3 residues: CASSLAGRAYQETQYF. The DNA for the CDR3 is TGTGCCAGCAGCTTAGCTGGGCGGGCGTACCAAGAGACCCAGTACTTC.

This clonotype appeared a few times. V is TRBV20-1 and J is TRBJ2-7, with D possibly being TRBD2 (6 bases). The germline CDR1 and CDR2 sequences are DFQATT and SNEGSKA (reference sequence). Trimming cost V 6 bases and J 5 bases, with 20 bases left between them. The CDR3 runs to 14 residues. The CDR3 nucleotides are TGCAGTGCCCCCACGGCGGGATTTCGGGACGAGCAGTACTTC. Its protein is CSAPTAGFRDEQYF.

J is TRBJ2-3 and V is TRBV7-9; TRBD2 might be the D (5 bases). With 0 bases removed from V and 3 bases from J, the gap between germline ends came to 7 bases. This CDR3 is 14 amino acids long. Germline-derived CDR1 and CDR2 are SEHNR and FQNEAQ (reference sequence). CDR3 in amino acids: CASSLALATDTQYF. The CDR3 DNA reads TGTGCCAGCAGCTTAGCGCTAGCTACAGATACGCAGTATTTT.

The rearrangement links TRBV14 to TRBJ1-2; no definite D call. V was cut by 6 bases and J by 0 bases, with 8 bases left in between. The CDR3 has 13 amino acids. Germline-derived CDR1 and CDR2 are SGHDN and FVKESK. The DNA of the CDR3 is TGTGCCAGCAGTCGAATAGCTAACTATGGCTACACCTTC. Its translation: CASSRIANYGYTF.

J is TRBJ2-1 and V is TRBV5-1, with D possibly TRBD1 on 5 matching bases. Germline CDR1 is SGHRS and CDR2 is YFSETQ. V was clipped by 5 bases and J by 8 bases, with 11 bases between them. This CDR3 is built from 12 residues. The CDR3 DNA reads TGCGCCAGCAGTAAGGGGTACGATGAGCAGTTCTTC. Translating it yields CASSKGYDEQFF.

This clonotype turned up a few times. The V and J genes are TRBV5-1 and TRBJ2-7; no clear D. CDR1 and CDR2 (germline): SGHRS, YFSETQ. The V and J ends lost 7 bases and 0 bases respectively, with 14 bases between them. The CDR3 spans 14 residues. The CDR3 protein is CASQKEANSYEQYF. CDR3 bases: TGCGCCAGCCAAAAAGAAGCCAACTCCTACGAGCAGTACTTC.

The gene calls are TRBV20-1 and TRBJ2-7; D call uncertain. Germline loops: CDR1 DFQATT, CDR2 SNEGSKA (reference sequence). The CDR3 runs to 11 residues. CDR3 coding DNA: TGCACCCCGACGCGAACCTACGAGCAGTACTTC. Protein sequence: CTPTRTYEQYF.

J is TRBJ1-6 and V is TRBV6-1, with TRBD1 identical over 8 bases. Unmatched junction bases numbered 12, after V lost 5 bases and J lost 9 bases. Germline CDR1 MNHNS, CDR2 SASEGT. This CDR3 contains 16 residues. The DNA for the CDR3 is TGTGCCAGCAGTCCCCCAAAGGCAGGGGGCGGTTCACCCCTCCACTTT. Its translation is CASSPPKAGGGSPLHF.

This chain joins TRBV12-3 or TRBV12-4 and TRBJ1-1; maybe TRBD1 (6 bases). V was cut by 7 bases and J by 7 bases, with 13 bases left in between. The CDR3 is made up of 12 amino acids. CDR3 sequence reads: CASTSQGNEAFF. DNA for the CDR3: TGTGCCAGCACTTCACAGGGAAATGAAGCTTTCTTT.

This clonotype was counted many times. V is TRBV6-1 and J is TRBJ2-5, with 10 bases lining up with TRBD2. The ends lost 6 bases at V and 2 bases at J; junction bases unmatched: 12. The germline V gene has CDR1 MNHNS and CDR2 SASEGT. CDR3 length: 17 residues. The CDR3 bases are TGTGCCAGCAGGATCGGACTAGCGGATCCTAAGCAAGAGACCCAGTACTTC. Amino acid sequence: CASRIGLADPKQETQYF.

The chain carries TRBV19 and TRBJ2-1; 10 nucleotides line up with TRBD1. CDR1 and CDR2 (germline): LNHDA, SQIVND (reference sequence). V shed 4 bases, J shed 10 bases, and the junction held 7 bases outside the gene matches. This CDR3 is built from 14 residues. The CDR3 DNA follows: TGTGCCAGTAGTACCGGGACAGGGGAAGTGGAGCAGTTCTTC. The encoded protein is CASSTGTGEVEQFF.

This clonotype was seen many times. The chain has TRBV28 and TRBJ1-2, with D uncertain. The CDR3 length is 12 residues. Trimming took 6 bases from V and 4 from J, leaving 9 bases between them. Per germline, CDR1 MDHEN and CDR2 SYDVKM. The DNA for the CDR3 is TGTGCCAGCAGCCTAGACGGCTATGGCTACACCTTC. This encodes CASSLDGYGYTF.

This clonotype occurred a few times. This sequence joins TRBV28 and TRBJ2-5; 9 bases fit TRBD2. With 6 bases clipped from V and 0 bases from J, the junction kept 5 bases outside the gene matches. The CDR3 has 15 amino acids. The germline V gene has CDR1 MDHEN and CDR2 SYDVKM. The CDR3 sequence: CASSSSGAYQETQYF. DNA for the CDR3: TGTGCCAGCAGCTCTAGCGGGGCGTACCAAGAGACCCAGTACTTC.

The chain carries TRBV10-1 and TRBJ1-5; tentative D call: TRBD1 (6 bases). The V gene lost 6 bases and the J gene lost 3 bases, with 15 bases spanning the gap. The CDR3 covers 15 residues. CDR1 and CDR2 (germline): WNHNN, SYGVQD (reference sequence). Written as DNA, the CDR3 is TGCGCCAGCAGGGATCCGGGACAATACAATCAGCCCCAGCATTTT. Translated: CASRDPGQYNQPQHF.

The rearrangement uses TRBV2 and TRBJ1-5; D is unclear. V lost 4 bases, J lost 0 bases, and 7 bases lay in between. The CDR3 has 14 residues. The germline V gene has CDR1 SNHLY and CDR2 FYNNEI. In DNA form, the CDR3 reads TGTGCCAGCAGTGGGACGGTTAGCAATCAGCCCCAGCATTTT. Amino acids: CASSGTVSNQPQHF.

This chain links TRBV19 with TRBJ1-6, with 7 bases fitting TRBD1. Germline trimming cut 8 bases from V and 7 bases from J; bases unmatched to any gene: 2. The CDR3 totals 12 residues. The V gene's germline CDR1 is LNHDA and CDR2 SQIVND (reference sequence). CDR3 loop: CASGTENSPLHF. CDR3 coding DNA: TGTGCCAGTGGGACAGAAAATTCACCCCTCCACTTT.

J is TRBJ2-1 and V is TRBV18, with 9 nucleotides matching TRBD2. This CDR3 comprises 13 residues. Germline V gene sequence: CDR1 KGHSH, CDR2 LQKENI. V trimming: 3 bases; J trimming: 10 bases; junction bases outside the gene matches: 4. CDR3 sequence reads: CASSPGLAEEQFF. As DNA, the CDR3 is TGTGCCAGCTCACCGGGACTAGCTGAGGAGCAGTTCTTC.

About this clonotype itself: This clone may be a read error of a much larger clone one base away. The rearrangement uses TRBV27 and TRBJ2-3; D may correspond to TRBD1 or TRBD2 (5 bases each). Germline CDR1 is MNHEY and CDR2 is SMNVEV (reference sequence). The CDR3 contains 15 residues. Trimming left V 6 bases short and J 0 bases short, with 13 bases between. The CDR3 loop reads CASRGRTESTDTQYF. In DNA form, the CDR3 reads TGTGCCAGCAGGGGACGGACGGAAAGCACAGATACGCAGTATTTT.